This TCR beta chain was obtained from a study of graft-versus-host responses after intestinal transplantation. Study details: All recipients got anti-thymocyte globulin induction, then tacrolimus and steroids for approximately 3 years.

The protocol was immunoSEQ multiplex PCR, while the TCRdb copy is restricted to in-frame clones and leaves out a portion. The top ten clones hold more than 0.4% of a sample with some 95,000 clones, 90% to 95% of them seen once. The CDR3 covers 13 residues. V gave up 4 bases and J gave up 1 base, with 7 bases separating them. CDR1 is WSHSY and CDR2 is SAAADI in the germline V gene. Regarding this clone: As yet, its antigen is unknown.

The material was unstimulated CD8+ T cells sorted from spleen or lymph node cells, obtained before intestinal transplant. The V gene is TRBV10-2, the J gene TRBJ1-2; D is undetermined. The clonotype originates from a human donor who received an intestinal transplant. CDR3 protein: CASSGLFNYGYTF. Written as DNA, the CDR3 is TGCGCCAGCAGTGGTCTATTTAACTATGGCTACACCTTC.